A single sample is the source of the 17 T cell receptor beta chains below, sequenced in a study of blood T cells in healthy people across ages (dated by TCRdb to the mid-2010s). The method was 5' RACE. Sequencing was carried out with an Illumina HiSeq 2500. A second 7 to 11 cycle PCR used a sample-barcoded 5' primer and a J-beta primer mix. Using fastp trimming at Q25 and MiXCR clonotype assembly, TCRdb reanalyzed the public sequencing data and kept in-frame beta chains. Rows with one shared CDR3 protein collapse into an entry with the most common genes and DNA. This sample gives about 730,000 distinct CDR3 sequences in total; roughly 47% of them show up just once. In total, the top ten clones hold under 25% of the sample. Material for sequencing was blood. The receptors stem from a woman aged 60-75 years in good health.

The V and J genes are TRBV9 and TRBJ2-3; 7 bases are shared with TRBD1. The CDR3 is 17 amino acids. Germline-derived CDR1 and CDR2 are SGDLS and YYNGEE. The trim removed 4 bases at V and 2 bases at J, leaving 13 bases unmatched. For the CDR3, the DNA is TGTGCCAGCAGCAAACAACAGGGGCTCGACCTCACAGATACGCAGTATTTT. Translation gives CASSKQQGLDLTDTQYF.

Of note for this clonotype: A much larger clonotype is one base distant, so this may be a read error. The V gene is TRBV7-2, the J gene TRBJ2-1; 9 nucleotides line up with TRBD1. TRBJ2-7 matches the DNA end more closely, so the J call is doubtful. Germline V gene sequence: CDR1 SGHTA, CDR2 FQGNSA. The CDR3 is made up of 15 amino acids. This CDR3 reads CASSFGTGNYNEQYF. CDR3 DNA: TGTGCCAGCAGCTTTGGGACAGGGAACTACAATGAGCAGTACTTC.

J is TRBJ2-3 and V is TRBV12-3 or TRBV12-4, with 10 bases identical to TRBD1. After removal of 5 bases from V and 2 bases from J, the junction contained 4 bases not matched to a gene. The CDR3 length is 15 residues. The CDR3 sequence: CASSTGQGFTDTQYF. CDR3 sequence (DNA): TGTGCCAGCAGTACGGGACAGGGGTTCACAGATACGCAGTATTTT.

This chain links TRBV3-1 with TRBJ2-6; D is unclear. CDR1 is LGHDT and CDR2 is YNNKEL in the germline V gene (reference sequence). V lost 0 bases and J 0 bases, leaving 9 bases between the germline ends. The CDR3 has 17 amino acids. CDR3 residues: CASSQDLVHSGANVLTF. The CDR3 nucleotides read TGTGCCAGCAGCCAAGATCTTGTCCACTCTGGGGCCAACGTCCTGACTTTC.

The V call is TRBV20-1, the J call TRBJ1-5; D might be TRBD1 (6 bases). V lost 3 bases, J lost 0 bases, and 15 bases lay in between. Per germline, CDR1 DFQATT and CDR2 SNEGSKA (reference sequence). The CDR3 consists of 16 residues. CDR3 loop: CSARLKGHFSNQPQHF. In DNA, the CDR3 is TGCAGTGCTAGGCTAAAGGGACACTTTAGCAATCAGCCCCAGCATTTT.

This clonotype was seen at least ten times. The chain joins TRBV12-3 or TRBV12-4 to TRBJ2-7, with a weak D call TRBD1 (6 bases). The J call may be faulty, since TRBJ2-5 better matches the DNA end. The CDR3 contains 11 residues. CDR3 DNA: TGTGCCAGCAGTTTCAGGGGGACCCAGTACTTC. This translates into CASSFRGTQYF.

The V gene is TRBV5-4, the J gene TRBJ1-6; the D gene is possibly TRBD1 (5 bases). CDR1 is SGHNT and CDR2 is YYREEE in the germline V gene (reference sequence). This CDR3 has 17 residues. V was clipped by 3 bases and J by 7 bases, with 20 bases between them. CDR3 in amino acids: CASSSPWAGDQNSPLHF. CDR3 DNA: TGTGCCAGCAGCTCTCCCTGGGCCGGGGACCAGAATTCACCCCTCCACTTT.

The V gene is TRBV7-9, the J gene TRBJ1-4; D is possibly TRBD1 (6 bases). The V end lost 4 bases, the J end lost 8 bases, and 17 bases lay between the germline ends. CDR3 length: 15 amino acids. The germline V gene has CDR1 SEHNR and CDR2 FQNEAQ (reference sequence). CDR3 sequence reads: CASSSQRGEDEKLFF. The CDR3 coding sequence is TGTGCCAGCAGCTCCCAGAGGGGGGAGGACGAAAAACTGTTTTTT. The variable domain in full, completed from reference TRBV7-9 and TRBJ1-4, reads DTGVSQNPRHKITKRGQNVTFRCDPISEHNRLYWYRQTLGQGPEFLTYFQNEAQLEKSRLLSDRFSAERPKGSFSTLEIQRTEQGDSAMYLCASSSQRGEDEKLFFGSGTQLSVL.

The chain is built from TRBV10-3 and TRBJ2-2; D unclear. Germline CDR1 ENHRY, CDR2 SYGVKD. The CDR3 is made up of 13 amino acids. The V end was cut by 8 bases, the J end by 7 bases, with 14 bases between. CDR3 protein: CAIGENTVGELFF. The DNA for the CDR3 is TGTGCCATCGGGGAAAATACGGTCGGGGAGCTGTTTTTT.

The chain combines TRBV24-1 with TRBJ1-1; TRBD1 might be the D (5 bases). The CDR3 loop spans 14 amino acids. The germline V gene encodes CDR1 KGHDR and CDR2 SFDVKD. Deletions cut 1 base from V and 7 bases from J, with 12 bases between. CDR3 nucleotides: TGTGCCACCAGTGATTTATGGACACGGATTGAAGCTTTCTTT. This gives the protein CATSDLWTRIEAFF.

The chain is built from TRBV20-1 and TRBJ2-2; TRBD2 matches 8 bases. The CDR3 sequence is 15 residues long. Germline lookup yields CDR1 DFQATT and CDR2 SNEGSKA (reference sequence). V trimming: 5 bases; J trimming: 7 bases; junction bases outside the gene matches: 12. For the CDR3, the DNA is TGCAGTGCTCCCCCACCCGGGACTAGTCACGGGGAGCTGTTTTTT. Translating gives CSAPPPGTSHGELFF.

The V gene is TRBV12-3 or TRBV12-4, the J gene TRBJ1-6; perhaps TRBD1 as D (6 bases). This CDR3 has 14 amino acids. V lost 1 base and J 13 bases, leaving 14 bases between the germline ends. The CDR3 region is CASSLEGGMTPLHF. Written as DNA, the CDR3 is TGTGCCAGCAGTTTAGAGGGGGGAATGACGCCCCTCCACTTT.

The rearrangement joins TRBV3-1 to TRBJ2-3; maybe TRBD2 (6 bases). The CDR3 spans 14 residues. Germline CDR1 reads LGHDT; CDR2 reads YNNKEL (reference sequence). The V and J ends lost 8 bases and 0 bases respectively, with 12 bases between them. The CDR3 loop reads CASGSSVSTDTQYF. The CDR3 coding sequence is TGTGCCAGCGGCTCTAGCGTTAGCACAGATACGCAGTATTTT.

This clonotype was counted ten times or more. V and J are TRBV3-1 and TRBJ2-3; D ambiguous. From germline, CDR1 is LGHDT and CDR2 YNNKEL (reference sequence). V shed 4 bases and J shed 0 bases, with 8 bases lying between them. This CDR3 is built from 14 residues. The CDR3: CASSPRTSTDTQYF. CDR3 nucleotide sequence: TGTGCCAGCAGCCCCAGAACAAGCACAGATACGCAGTATTTT.

This clonotype came up a few times. V usage is TRBV5-1 and J usage is TRBJ2-3, with 11 positions matching TRBD2. The CDR3 extends over 18 amino acids. With V trimmed by 4 bases and J by 4 bases, 14 bases remained unmatched. Germline assignment: CDR1 SGHRS and CDR2 YFSETQ. In nucleotides, the CDR3 is TGCGCCAGCAGCCGATCCAAACTAGCGGGAGTTCGTCCAGATACGCAGTATTTT. Its translation: CASSRSKLAGVRPDTQYF.

This clonotype came up many times. The J gene is TRBJ1-6, the V gene TRBV12-3 or TRBV12-4, with TRBD1 as a possible D gene (6 bases). V lost 3 bases, J lost 5 bases, and 11 bases lay in between. The CDR3 has 15 amino acids. CDR3 sequence reads: CASSFKGVNNSPLHF. CDR3 in DNA: TGTGCCAGCAGTTTCAAGGGGGTCAATAATTCACCCCTCCACTTT.

The rearrangement joins TRBV20-1 to TRBJ2-5; TRBD2 might be the D (5 bases). The DNA matches TRBJ2-7 better at its end, which makes the J call doubtful. The CDR3 totals 14 residues. Germline V gene lookup returns CDR1 DFQATT and CDR2 SNEGSKA (reference sequence). CDR3 nucleotide sequence: TGCAGTGCTAGAGGGTTCGGCGGGCCCTACGAGCAGTACTTC. This encodes CSARGFGGPYEQYF.